This TCR beta chain was recovered during a study of control samples from healthy donors and cancer patients. Clones were read by immunoSEQ multiplex PCR, and TCRdb kept only the in-frame ones, dropping some. This table holds 250,000 to 300,000 clones, over 70% found once. This CDR3 has 15 residues. Per the germline V gene, CDR1 is SGHTA and CDR2 is FQGTGA. V trimming: 5 bases; J trimming: 9 bases; junction bases outside the gene matches: 7. V gene TRBV7-3 combines with J gene TRBJ2-1, with 13 bases aligning to TRBD2. This clonotype originated in a woman aged 60-70 years with lung cancer. Sequencing input: PBMCs. In DNA, the CDR3 is TGTGCCAGCAGCCAAGGACTAGCGGGAGTAAGTGAGCAGTTCTTC. It translates to CASSQGLAGVSEQFF.